The 16 T cell receptor beta chains presented below share a single source sample, sequenced in a study of PD-1 blockade in classical Hodgkin lymphoma. Method: immunoSEQ multiplex PCR; TCRdb's copy keeps in-frame clones and lacks some. This sample carries approximately 110,000 clones, roughly 89% of them seen once, and the ten largest clones take roughly 19%. Indicated time point: cycle 4 day 1 (C4D1), after five to seven weeks of nivolumab. After autologous stem cell transplantation all patients relapsed, and prior brentuximab vedotin exposure differed between cohorts. The source was peripheral blood mononuclear cells (PBMCs), collected before the fourth cycle of nivolumab. These TCRs come from a human donor with classical Hodgkin lymphoma.

The chain uses TRBV19 and TRBJ1-1; D is perhaps TRBD1 (6 bases). The germline V gene encodes CDR1 LNHDA and CDR2 SQIVND (reference sequence). The length of the CDR3 is 13 residues. The V end lost 3 bases, the J end lost 6 bases, and 11 bases lay between the germline ends. CDR3 region: CASSIASGAEAFF. The DNA of the CDR3 is TGTGCCAGTAGTATCGCCTCAGGGGCTGAAGCTTTCTTT.

Only a few counts were recorded for this clone. The chain uses TRBV18 and TRBJ1-5; 8 bases fit TRBD1. Germline values: CDR1 KGHSH, CDR2 LQKENI. With V trimmed by 4 bases and J by 7 bases, 6 bases remained unmatched. CDR3 size: 14 residues. Written as DNA, the CDR3 is TGTGCCAGCTCACTGACAGGGGATGGGCAGCCCCAGCATTTT. It is translated as CASSLTGDGQPQHF.

The rearrangement links TRBV5-1 to TRBJ1-2, with 9 bases identical to TRBD1. The CDR3 contains 14 residues. Looked up from germline, CDR1 is SGHRS and CDR2 is YFSETQ. The J segment lost 8 bases and the V segment lost 4 bases, leaving 9 bases of the junction unmatched. CDR3: CASSTGQGAAGYTF. CDR3 sequence (DNA): TGCGCCAGCAGCACGGGACAGGGAGCAGCGGGCTACACCTTC.

This clone is a singleton in its sample. The chain is built from TRBV5-8 and TRBJ1-5, with 7 bases matching TRBD1. CDR3 size: 14 residues. Germline CDR1 is SGHTS and CDR2 is YDEGEE. The trim removed 5 bases at V and 2 bases at J, leaving 4 bases unmatched. The CDR3 DNA reads as TGTGCCAGCAGGAACAGGGGTGGCAATCAGCCCCAGCATTTT. Protein: CASRNRGGNQPQHF.

The rearrangement uses TRBV6-6 and TRBJ2-5; TRBD1 matches at 10 bases. CDR1 is MNHNY and CDR2 is SVGAGI in the germline V gene (reference sequence). J was trimmed by 5 bases and V by 7 bases; bases with no gene match: 7. The CDR3 loop spans 14 amino acids. The CDR3 DNA reads TGTGCCAGCATTCGGACAGGGGGGGAGGAGACCCAGTACTTC. Its protein is CASIRTGGEETQYF.

J is TRBJ1-1 and V is TRBV29-1; no clear D. CDR1 is SQVTM, CDR2 ANQGSEA, per germline. V was pared by 4 bases and J by 2 bases, with 8 bases between. This CDR3 region has 12 residues. The CDR3: CSVGSGNTEAFF. The CDR3 DNA reads TGCAGCGTTGGTTCAGGTAACACTGAAGCTTTCTTT.

V usage is TRBV2 and J usage is TRBJ1-6; possibly TRBD1 for D (5 bases). Between the trimmed V and J ends, which lost 8 bases and 11 bases, there was a span of 22 bases. Germline CDR1 reads SNHLY; CDR2 reads FYNNEI. The CDR3 totals 15 residues. The CDR3 nucleotides read TGTGCCAGCGGGGAAAGCAGGACATATCTGGCACCCCTCCACTTT. This codes for CASGESRTYLAPLHF. Looking up the rest from reference TRBV2 and TRBJ1-6 gives the full variable domain: EPEVTQTPSHQVTQMGQEVILRCVPISNHLYFYWYRQILGQKVEFLVSFYNNEISEKSEIFDDQFSVERPDGSNFTLKIRSTKLEDSAMYFCASGESRTYLAPLHFGNGTRLTVT.

The CDR3 loop is CASSDLRFQLVATGELFF. The CDR3 DNA is TGTGCCAGCAGTGACCTCCGGTTTCAGCTGGTTGCCACCGGGGAGCTGTTTTTT. The chain has TRBV2 and TRBJ2-2; unclear D gene. There are 18 residues in the CDR3. V shed 3 bases and J shed 4 bases, with 21 bases lying between them. Germline lookup yields CDR1 SNHLY and CDR2 FYNNEI.

The rearrangement joins TRBV5-5 to TRBJ2-7; TRBD2 is a possible D gene (6 bases). V was trimmed by 4 bases and J by 0 bases, leaving 11 bases between them. This CDR3 has 14 residues. Germline CDR1 and CDR2: SGHKS and YYEKEE (reference sequence). The CDR3 spells CASSNRGGSYEQYF. Here the CDR3 DNA reads TGTGCCAGCAGCAATCGGGGAGGCTCCTACGAGCAGTACTTC. Variable domain in full (rest from reference TRBV5-5 and TRBJ2-7): DAGVTQSPTHLIKTRGQQVTLRCSPISGHKSVSWYQQVLGQGPQFIFQYYEKEERGRGNFPDRFSARQFPNYSSELNVNALLLGDSALYLCASSNRGGSYEQYFGPGTRLTVT.

Only one count was recorded for this clone. The rearrangement joins TRBV19 to TRBJ2-7; 7 bases match TRBD2. CDR3 length equals 16 residues. V shed 4 bases, J shed 4 bases, and the junction held 13 bases outside the gene matches. Germline CDR1 and CDR2: LNHDA and SQIVND (reference sequence). The CDR3, as DNA: TGTGCCAGTAGTAGAAATCCGCTGGCGGGGGTTTACGAGCAGTACTTC. Its protein is CASSRNPLAGVYEQYF. Combining the CDR3 with reference TRBV19 and TRBJ2-7 gives the whole variable domain DGGITQSPKYLFRKEGQNVTLSCEQNLNHDAMYWYRQDPGQGLRLIYYSQIVNDFQKGDIAEGYSVSREKKESFPLTVTSAQKNPTAFYLCASSRNPLAGVYEQYFGPGTRLTVT.

The chain employs TRBV4-2 and TRBJ2-2, with D possibly matching TRBD1 (5 bases). V lost 1 base and J lost 8, with 17 bases in between. Germline V gene sequence: CDR1 LGHNA, CDR2 YNFKEQ. The CDR3 totals 16 residues. The CDR3, as DNA: TGTGCCAGCAGCCAAGTCTCTCCAGGGCGGTGGGGGGAGCTGTTTTTT. Translation: CASSQVSPGRWGELFF.

The chain employs TRBV5-1 and TRBJ2-1; 11 bases map to TRBD2. Germline CDR1 and CDR2: SGHRS and YFSETQ. CDR3 length: 14 residues. J gave up 6 bases and V 5 bases, and 4 bases lay outside the gene matches. The DNA of the CDR3 is TGCGCCAGCAGGGAACTAGCGGGAGCCAATGAGCAGTTCTTC. Translated: CASRELAGANEQFF.

V gene TRBV4-1 combines with J gene TRBJ1-5, with 11 bases that match TRBD1. Trimming cost V 0 bases and J 10 bases; bases outside gene matches: 14. This CDR3 is built from 18 residues. From germline, CDR1 is MGHRA and CDR2 YSYEKL. The CDR3: CASSQDPSRDRGFNPQHF. CDR3 sequence (DNA): TGCGCCAGCAGCCAAGATCCGTCGAGGGACAGGGGGTTTAATCCCCAGCATTTT.

J is TRBJ1-3 and V is TRBV28; the D gene is possibly TRBD1 (5 bases). The CDR3 covers 15 residues. CDR1 and CDR2 (germline): MDHEN, SYDVKM. V lost 3 bases, J lost 0 bases, and 9 bases lay in between. The CDR3 is CASSFQGGSGNTIYF. The DNA of the CDR3 is TGTGCCAGCAGTTTTCAGGGTGGCTCTGGAAACACCATATATTTT.

The chain uses TRBV4-1 and TRBJ2-1; the match to TRBD2 covers 12 bases. There are 20 residues in the CDR3. V shed 2 bases, J shed 0 bases, and the junction held 11 bases outside the gene matches. CDR1 is MGHRA and CDR2 is YSYEKL in the germline V gene. The CDR3, as DNA: TGCGCCAGCAGCCAACAGTCCGGGACTAGCGGGCTTAGCTCCTACAATGAGCAGTTCTTC. It specifies CASSQQSGTSGLSSYNEQFF.

The rearrangement links TRBV7-2 to TRBJ2-4, with 8 bases that match TRBD1. With V trimmed by 6 bases and J by 4 bases, 11 bases remained unmatched. This CDR3 is 16 amino acids long. Germline V gene sequence: CDR1 SGHTA, CDR2 FQGNSA. CDR3 sequence: CASRSIIRGPKNIQYF. CDR3 coding DNA: TGTGCCAGCAGATCTATCATCAGGGGGCCAAAAAACATTCAGTACTTC.